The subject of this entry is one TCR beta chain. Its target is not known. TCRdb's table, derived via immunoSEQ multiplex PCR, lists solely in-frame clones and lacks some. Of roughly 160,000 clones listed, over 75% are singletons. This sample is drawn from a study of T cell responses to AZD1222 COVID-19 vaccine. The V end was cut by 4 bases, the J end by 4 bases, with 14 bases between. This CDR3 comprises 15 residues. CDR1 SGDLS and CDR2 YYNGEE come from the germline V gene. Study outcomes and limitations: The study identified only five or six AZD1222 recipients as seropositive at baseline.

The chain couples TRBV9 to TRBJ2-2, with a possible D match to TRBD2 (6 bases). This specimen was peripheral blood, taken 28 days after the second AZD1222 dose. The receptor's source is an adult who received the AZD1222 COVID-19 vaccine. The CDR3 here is CASSRAGRSTGELFF. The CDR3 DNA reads TGTGCCAGCAGCCGGGCGGGGCGAAGCACCGGGGAGCTGTTTTTT.